The 20 T cell receptor beta chains below come from one sample, sequenced in a study of T cells in Graves' hyperthyroidism and ophthalmopathy. It was RNA transcripts that yielded the amplified TCR beta CDR3 regions. A set of HTBI primers served as the primers for a first-round RT-PCR of the TCR CDR3. TCRdb itself ran the multiplex PCR reads through MiXCR, one entry per CDR3 protein. Altogether approximately 420,000 distinct CDR3 sequences are present, roughly 15% being singletons, with the ten largest covering around 5.3%. The sample was blood. These receptors were taken from a woman aged 18 to 35 with Graves' hyperthyroidism.

Concerning this clonotype itself: One junction end disagrees with the germline gene, perhaps due to a read error. V usage is TRBV7-9 and J usage is TRBJ2-1; TRBD2 agrees at 8 bases. CDR1 and CDR2 from the germline V gene are SEHNR and FQNEAQ (reference sequence). The CDR3 spans 16 residues. CDR3 in DNA: TGCGCCAGCAGCCAACCGGTCGCGGGGGGTAATAATGAGCAGTTCTTC. Protein product: CASSQPVAGGNNEQFF.

V gene TRBV5-1 combines with J gene TRBJ2-7; no definite D call. The CDR3 is 16 residues long. V was shortened by 3 bases and J by 3 bases, with 19 bases between the two germline ends. Germline assignment: CDR1 SGHRS and CDR2 YFSETQ. The CDR3 here is CASSYGPATVIYEQYF. The CDR3 region has the DNA TGCGCCAGCAGCTATGGCCCGGCCACAGTGATCTACGAGCAGTACTTC.

This clonotype came up many times. The J gene is TRBJ2-1, the V gene TRBV28; a weak D match, TRBD2 (5 bases). The germline V and J ends were trimmed by 2 bases and 1 base, with 9 bases remaining between them. The CDR3 covers 15 residues. Per the germline V gene, CDR1 is MDHEN and CDR2 is SYDVKM. CDR3 in amino acids: CASSLRGESYNEQFF. DNA of the CDR3: TGTGCCAGCAGTTTACGGGGAGAGTCCTACAATGAGCAGTTCTTC.

Concerning this clonotype: In this CDR3 the conserved last residue, phenylalanine or tryptophan, is missing, so a read error is likely. The chain carries TRBV29-1 and TRBJ2-7; the D gene is possibly TRBD2 (5 bases). CDR3 length equals 12 residues. Germline-derived CDR1 and CDR2 are SQVTM and ANQGSEA. DNA of the CDR3: TGCAGCGTTGTACTAGAGTCCTACGGGCAGTACCTC. This codes for CSVVLESYGQYL.

This clonotype occurred many times. This chain links TRBV20-1 with TRBJ2-7, with 9 bases that match TRBD1. From germline, CDR1 is DFQATT and CDR2 SNEGSKA (reference sequence). This CDR3 has 13 residues. Trimming cost V 6 bases and J 3 bases; bases outside gene matches: 6. The CDR3 is CSAGTGGYYEQYF. CDR3 DNA sequence: TGCAGTGCCGGAACAGGGGGCTACTACGAGCAGTACTTC.

The genes are TRBV20-1 and TRBJ2-7, with 11 bases identical to TRBD2. The CDR3 has 15 amino acids. Germline CDR1 is DFQATT and CDR2 is SNEGSKA (reference sequence). V shed 6 bases, J shed 5 bases, and the junction held 12 bases outside the gene matches. CDR3 bases: TGCAGTGCAGGGGCGCTAGCGGGAGGAGGTAACGAGCAGTACTTC. Translation: CSAGALAGGGNEQYF.

There are many counts of this clonotype. This CDR3 is CASSLGGRSPLHF. CDR3 DNA: TGTGCCAGCAGCTTAGGGGGGCGTTCACCCCTCCACTTT. The chain couples TRBV11-1 to TRBJ1-6, with D maybe TRBD1 (6 bases). V lost 1 base and J lost 9, with 7 bases in between. CDR1 SGHAT and CDR2 FQDESV come from the germline V gene (reference sequence). This CDR3 has 13 amino acids.

This clonotype was detected ten times or more. CDR3 DNA sequence: TGCAGTGCTTCAGGGGAGGGGCCCCCAGATACGCAGTATTTT. Translating it yields CSASGEGPPDTQYF. The chain links TRBV20-1 to TRBJ2-3; possibly TRBD2 for D (7 bases). CDR3 length: 14 residues. CDR1 DFQATT and CDR2 SNEGSKA come from the germline V gene (reference sequence). V was shortened by 5 bases and J by 4 bases, with 16 bases between the two germline ends.

Note on this clonotype: A read error may produce the germline difference seen at one junction end. The chain carries TRBV27 and TRBJ2-2, with 8 bases fitting TRBD2. The CDR3 consists of 15 residues. The V gene's germline CDR1 is MNHEY and CDR2 SMNVEV (reference sequence). The CDR3 region is CAGSLEGGLAGELFF. In DNA, the CDR3 is TGTGCCGGCAGTTTAGAGGGGGGACTAGCCGGGGAGCTGTTTTTT.

The chain uses TRBV27 and TRBJ2-7; D is perhaps TRBD2 (5 bases). CDR1 and CDR2 from the germline V gene are MNHEY and SMNVEV (reference sequence). The CDR3 sequence is 15 residues long. V shed 7 bases and J shed 3 bases, with 19 bases lying between them. The CDR3 loop reads CASTPLASALYEQYF. The DNA of the CDR3 is TGTGCCAGCACTCCCTTAGCGTCAGCGCTCTACGAGCAGTACTTC.

The V call is TRBV27, the J call TRBJ2-7, with D possibly matching TRBD2 (6 bases). V was pared by 6 bases and J by 0 bases, with 15 bases between. Germline loops: CDR1 MNHEY, CDR2 SMNVEV (reference sequence). CDR3 length equals 15 residues. The CDR3 here is CASSPRTTSSYEQYF. The CDR3, as DNA: TGTGCCAGCAGCCCCCGGACTACCAGCTCCTACGAGCAGTACTTC.

This clonotype was observed many times. V and J are TRBV7-9 and TRBJ2-1; 10 bases map to TRBD2. CDR1 is SEHNR, CDR2 FQNEAQ, per germline (reference sequence). V lost 3 bases to trimming and J lost 4 bases; unmatched junction nucleotides: 0. The CDR3 has 14 residues. CDR3 sequence: CASSLGLAYNEQFF. CDR3 nucleotide sequence: TGTGCCAGCAGCTTGGGACTAGCGTACAATGAGCAGTTCTTC.

This clonotype came up many times. The CDR3 protein is CASSPRGLGTGELFF. The CDR3 DNA reads as TGTGCCAGCAGCCCCAGGGGGCTCGGCACCGGGGAGCTGTTTTTT. This rearrangement joins TRBV12-3 or TRBV12-4 to TRBJ2-2; 8 positions match TRBD1. With V trimmed by 6 bases and J by 4 bases, 7 bases remained unmatched. The CDR3 sequence is 15 residues long.

This clonotype was detected many times. J is TRBJ2-3 and V is TRBV27; 8 positions agree with TRBD2. Unmatched junction bases numbered 10, after V lost 1 base and J lost 4 bases. This CDR3 comprises 17 residues. CDR1 is MNHEY, CDR2 SMNVEV, per germline (reference sequence). CDR3 DNA sequence: TGTGCCAGCAGTTTATGGGGAGCGGGAGTTTTGCCAGATACGCAGTATTTT. Amino acid sequence: CASSLWGAGVLPDTQYF.

This clonotype was seen repeatedly, ten times or more. The rearrangement joins TRBV7-6 to TRBJ1-4; possible D gene TRBD1, 5 bases. V was pared by 1 base and J by 8 bases, with 14 bases between. Germline V lookup: CDR1 SGHVS, CDR2 FNYEAQ. The CDR3 consists of 15 residues. The CDR3 DNA reads TGTGCCAGCAGCTTAGTGGCAGGGACTAGAGAAAAACTGTTTTTT. Translated: CASSLVAGTREKLFF.

This clonotype was recorded at least ten times. The chain uses TRBV15 and TRBJ1-1; D is unresolved. Germline CDR1 LNHNV, CDR2 YYDKDF (reference sequence). The CDR3 sequence is 13 residues long. Trimming removed 5 bases at V and 11 bases at J, with 18 bases between. The CDR3 reads CATSARHGLVAFF. In DNA, the CDR3 is TGTGCCACCAGCGCAAGACATGGGCTGGTGGCTTTCTTT.

This clonotype came up many times. The genes are TRBV5-5 and TRBJ1-1; D unresolved. V gave up 4 bases and J gave up 2 bases, with 12 bases separating them. The CDR3 is 14 amino acids. Germline V gene sequence: CDR1 SGHKS, CDR2 YYEKEE (reference sequence). For the CDR3, the DNA is TGTGCCAGCAGCCGACCCGGGGTTAACACTGAAGCTTTCTTT. Its translation: CASSRPGVNTEAFF.

There are a few counts of this clonotype. The rearrangement uses TRBV20-1 and TRBJ1-6; 9 positions agree with TRBD1. This CDR3 is 18 amino acids long. V was clipped by 5 bases and J by 0 bases; unmatched bases: 11. From germline, CDR1 is DFQATT and CDR2 SNEGSKA (reference sequence). CDR3 loop: CSAFDSGTGSSYNSPLHF. The CDR3 coding sequence is TGCAGTGCTTTCGATTCCGGGACAGGGAGCTCCTATAATTCACCCCTCCACTTT.

This clonotype was counted many times. The chain couples TRBV13 to TRBJ1-2; no reliable D call. Germline CDR1 is PRHDT and CDR2 is FYEKMQ (reference sequence). The CDR3 extends over 15 amino acids. The V end was cut by 0 bases, the J end by 3 bases, with 11 bases between. CDR3 sequence: CASSLGNSPYYGYTF. In DNA form, the CDR3 reads TGTGCCAGCAGCTTAGGCAACAGCCCTTACTATGGCTACACCTTC.

In regard to this clonotype: The junction departs from the called germline gene at one end, perhaps through a read error. The chain is built from TRBV6-9 and TRBJ2-6, with D possibly being TRBD1 or TRBD2 (5 bases each). There are 16 residues in the CDR3. CDR1 and CDR2 from the germline V gene are MNHGY and SVAAGI. The CDR3 nucleotides are TGTGCCAGCAGTTACAGGAGGAGCTCTGGGGCCAACGTCCTGGCTTTC. Translating it yields CASSYRRSSGANVLAF.